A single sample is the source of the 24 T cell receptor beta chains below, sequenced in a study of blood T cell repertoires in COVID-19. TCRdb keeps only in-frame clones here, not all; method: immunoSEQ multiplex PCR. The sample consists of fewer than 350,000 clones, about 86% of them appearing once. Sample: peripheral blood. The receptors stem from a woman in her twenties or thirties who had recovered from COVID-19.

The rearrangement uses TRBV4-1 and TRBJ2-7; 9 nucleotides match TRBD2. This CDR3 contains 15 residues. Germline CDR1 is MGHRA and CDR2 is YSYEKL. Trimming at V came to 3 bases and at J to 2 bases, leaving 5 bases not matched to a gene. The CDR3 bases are TGCGCCAGCAGCCAGGGGGCGGGAGGGGCCTACGAGCAGTACTTC. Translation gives CASSQGAGGAYEQYF.

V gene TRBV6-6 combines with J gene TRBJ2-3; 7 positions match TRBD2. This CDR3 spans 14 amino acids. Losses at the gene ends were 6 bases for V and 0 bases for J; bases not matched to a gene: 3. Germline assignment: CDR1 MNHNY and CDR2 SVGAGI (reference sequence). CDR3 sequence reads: CASSWGGSTDTQYF. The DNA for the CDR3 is TGTGCCAGCAGCTGGGGGGGAAGCACAGATACGCAGTATTTT.

This chain's CDR3 is CSASDGGPEGKLFF. In DNA, the CDR3 is TGCAGTGCTAGTGATGGCGGGCCCGAGGGAAAACTGTTTTTT. V is TRBV20-1 and J is TRBJ1-4; no clear D. CDR1 is DFQATT and CDR2 is SNEGSKA in the germline V gene (reference sequence). The V end lost 3 bases, the J end lost 10 bases, and 18 bases lay between the germline ends. The CDR3 extends over 14 amino acids.

This CDR3 reads CASSATINEQFF. The CDR3 nucleotides are TGTGCCAGTAGCGCGACTATCAATGAGCAGTTCTTC. V usage is TRBV19 and J usage is TRBJ2-1; D is perhaps TRBD2 (5 bases). The CDR3 runs to 12 residues. Trimming shortened V by 6 bases and J by 6 bases, and 9 bases separated the two germline ends. Germline assignment: CDR1 LNHDA and CDR2 SQIVND (reference sequence).

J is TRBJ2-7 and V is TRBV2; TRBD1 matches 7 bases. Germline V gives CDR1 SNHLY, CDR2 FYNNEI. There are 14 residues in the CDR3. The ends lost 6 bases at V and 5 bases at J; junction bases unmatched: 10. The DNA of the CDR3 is TGTGCCAGCAGCGACAGGGTACCGTCAGACGAGCAGTACTTC. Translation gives CASSDRVPSDEQYF.

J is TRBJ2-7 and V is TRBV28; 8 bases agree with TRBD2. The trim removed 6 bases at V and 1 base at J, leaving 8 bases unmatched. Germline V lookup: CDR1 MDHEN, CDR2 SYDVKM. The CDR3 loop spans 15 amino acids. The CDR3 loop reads CASSRPGLESYEQYF. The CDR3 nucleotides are TGTGCCAGCAGCCGACCGGGACTAGAATCCTACGAGCAGTACTTC.

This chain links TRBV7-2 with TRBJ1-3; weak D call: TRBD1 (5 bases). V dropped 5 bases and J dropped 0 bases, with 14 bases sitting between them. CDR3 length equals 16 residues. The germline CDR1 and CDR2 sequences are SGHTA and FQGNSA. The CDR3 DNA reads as TGTGCCAGCAGCCTACACACGGGGGGCTCTGGAAACACCATATATTTT. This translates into CASSLHTGGSGNTIYF. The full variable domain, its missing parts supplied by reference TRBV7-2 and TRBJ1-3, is GAGVSQSPSNKVTEKGKDVELRCDPISGHTALYWYRQSLGQGLEFLIYFQGNSAPDKSGLPSDRFSAERTGGSVSTLTIQRTQQEDSAVYLCASSLHTGGSGNTIYFGEGSWLTVV.

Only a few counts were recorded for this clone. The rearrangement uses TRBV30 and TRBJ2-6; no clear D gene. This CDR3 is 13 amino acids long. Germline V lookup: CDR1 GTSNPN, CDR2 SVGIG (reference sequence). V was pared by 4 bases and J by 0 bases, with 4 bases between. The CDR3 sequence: CAWTDSGANVLTF. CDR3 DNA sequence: TGTGCCTGGACAGACTCTGGGGCCAACGTCCTGACTTTC. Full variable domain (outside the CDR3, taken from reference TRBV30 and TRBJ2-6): SQTIHQWPATLVQPVGSPLSLECTVEGTSNPNLYWYRQAAGRGLQLLFYSVGIGQISSEVPQNLSASRPQDRQFILSSKKLLLSDSGFYLCAWTDSGANVLTFGAGSRLTVL.

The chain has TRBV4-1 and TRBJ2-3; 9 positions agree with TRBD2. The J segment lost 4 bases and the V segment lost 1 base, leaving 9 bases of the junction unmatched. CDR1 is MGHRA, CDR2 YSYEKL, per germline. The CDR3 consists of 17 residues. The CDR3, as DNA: TGCGCCAGCAGCCAAGCGGGAGCTAGCGGGGCGGCAGATACGCAGTATTTT. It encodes CASSQAGASGAADTQYF.

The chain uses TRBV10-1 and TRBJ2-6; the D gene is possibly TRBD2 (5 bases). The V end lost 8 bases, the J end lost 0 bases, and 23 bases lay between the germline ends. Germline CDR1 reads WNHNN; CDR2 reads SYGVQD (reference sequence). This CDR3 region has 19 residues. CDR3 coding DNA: TGCGCCAGCGGCCGGTGGGCGGACCCCCGGGGCTCTGGGGCCAACGTCCTGACTTTC. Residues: CASGRWADPRGSGANVLTF.

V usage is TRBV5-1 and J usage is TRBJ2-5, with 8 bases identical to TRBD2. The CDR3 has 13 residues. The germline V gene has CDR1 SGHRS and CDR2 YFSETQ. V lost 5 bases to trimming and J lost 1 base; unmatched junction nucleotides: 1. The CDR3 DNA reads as TGCGCCAGCAGACTAGCGGTCCAAGAGACCCAGTACTTC. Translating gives CASRLAVQETQYF.

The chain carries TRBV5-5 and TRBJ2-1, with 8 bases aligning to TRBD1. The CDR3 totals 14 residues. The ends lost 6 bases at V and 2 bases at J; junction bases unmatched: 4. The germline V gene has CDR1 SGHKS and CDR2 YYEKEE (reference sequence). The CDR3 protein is CASKPGQAYNEQFF. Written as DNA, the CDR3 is TGTGCCAGCAAGCCGGGACAGGCCTACAATGAGCAGTTCTTC. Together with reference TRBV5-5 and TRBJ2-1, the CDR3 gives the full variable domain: DAGVTQSPTHLIKTRGQQVTLRCSPISGHKSVSWYQQVLGQGPQFIFQYYEKEERGRGNFPDRFSARQFPNYSSELNVNALLLGDSALYLCASKPGQAYNEQFFGPGTRLTVL.

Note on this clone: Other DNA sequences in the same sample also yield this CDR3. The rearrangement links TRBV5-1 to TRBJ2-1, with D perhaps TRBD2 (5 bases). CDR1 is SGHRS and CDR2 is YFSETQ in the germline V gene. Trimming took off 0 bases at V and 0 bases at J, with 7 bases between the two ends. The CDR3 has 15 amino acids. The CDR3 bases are TGCGCCAGCAGCTTGGGCGGAGGCTCCTACAATGAGCAGTTCTTC. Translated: CASSLGGGSYNEQFF.

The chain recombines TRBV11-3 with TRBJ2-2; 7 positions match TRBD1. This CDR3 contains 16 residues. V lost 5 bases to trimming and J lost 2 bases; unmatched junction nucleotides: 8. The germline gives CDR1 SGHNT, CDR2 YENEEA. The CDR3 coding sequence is TGTGCCAGCAGCCTGAAGAGGGGGCGCAACACCGGGGAGCTGTTTTTT. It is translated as CASSLKRGRNTGELFF.

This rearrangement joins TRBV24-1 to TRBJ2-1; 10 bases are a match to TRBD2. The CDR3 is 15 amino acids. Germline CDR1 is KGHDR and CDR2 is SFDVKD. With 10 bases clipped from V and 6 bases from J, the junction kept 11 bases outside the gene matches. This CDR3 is CATSLGSGGLNEQFF. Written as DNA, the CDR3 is TGTGCCACGAGCCTAGGTAGCGGGGGGCTCAATGAGCAGTTCTTC.

The CDR3 nucleotides read TGTGCCAGCAGTTCGCAGGGAACAGTCAATCAGCCCCAGCATTTT. It specifies CASSSQGTVNQPQHF. This chain connects TRBV6-5 to TRBJ1-5; D perhaps matches TRBD1 (5 bases). V dropped 4 bases and J dropped 3 bases, with 13 bases sitting between them. From germline, CDR1 is MNHEY and CDR2 SVGAGI. The CDR3 covers 15 residues.

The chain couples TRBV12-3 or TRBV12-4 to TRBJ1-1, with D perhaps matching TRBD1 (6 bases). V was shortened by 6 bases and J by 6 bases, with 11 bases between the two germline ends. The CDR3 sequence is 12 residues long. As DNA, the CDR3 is TGTGCCAGCAGCCGTCGACAGGCTGAAGCTTTCTTT. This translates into CASSRRQAEAFF.

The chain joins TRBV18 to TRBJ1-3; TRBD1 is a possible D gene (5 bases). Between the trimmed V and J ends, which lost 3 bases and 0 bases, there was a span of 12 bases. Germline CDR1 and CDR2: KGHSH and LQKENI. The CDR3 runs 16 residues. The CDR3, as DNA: TGTGCCAGCTCACCGTTACAGGATAGCTCTGGAAACACCATATATTTT. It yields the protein CASSPLQDSSGNTIYF. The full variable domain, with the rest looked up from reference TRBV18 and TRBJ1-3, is NAGVMQNPRHLVRRRGQEARLRCSPMKGHSHVYWYRQLPEEGLKFMVYLQKENIIDESGMPKERFSAEFPKEGPSILRIQQVVRGDSAAYFCASSPLQDSSGNTIYFGEGSWLTVV.

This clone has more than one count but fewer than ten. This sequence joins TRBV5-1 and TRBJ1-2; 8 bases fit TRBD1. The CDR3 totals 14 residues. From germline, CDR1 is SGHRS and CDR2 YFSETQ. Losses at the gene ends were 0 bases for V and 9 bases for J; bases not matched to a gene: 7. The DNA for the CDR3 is TGCGCCAGCAGCTTGGCGGGACAGGCTTGGAGCTACACCTTC. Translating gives CASSLAGQAWSYTF.

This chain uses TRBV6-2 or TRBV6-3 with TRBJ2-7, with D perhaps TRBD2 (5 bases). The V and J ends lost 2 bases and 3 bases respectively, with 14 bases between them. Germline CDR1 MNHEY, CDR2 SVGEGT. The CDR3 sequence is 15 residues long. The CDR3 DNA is TGTGCCAGCAGTTACCTGGACTGGGCCCGCTACGAGCAGTACTTC. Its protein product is CASSYLDWARYEQYF.

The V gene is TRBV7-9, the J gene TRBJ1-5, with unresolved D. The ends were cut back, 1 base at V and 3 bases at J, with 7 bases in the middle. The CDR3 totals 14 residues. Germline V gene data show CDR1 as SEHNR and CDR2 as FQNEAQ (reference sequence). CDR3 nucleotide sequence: TGTGCCAGCAGCTTAGGAGGAGCCAATCAGCCCCAGCATTTT. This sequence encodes CASSLGGANQPQHF. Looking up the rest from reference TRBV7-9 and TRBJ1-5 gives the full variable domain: DTGVSQNPRHKITKRGQNVTFRCDPISEHNRLYWYRQTLGQGPEFLTYFQNEAQLEKSRLLSDRFSAERPKGSFSTLEIQRTEQGDSAMYLCASSLGGANQPQHFGDGTRLSIL.

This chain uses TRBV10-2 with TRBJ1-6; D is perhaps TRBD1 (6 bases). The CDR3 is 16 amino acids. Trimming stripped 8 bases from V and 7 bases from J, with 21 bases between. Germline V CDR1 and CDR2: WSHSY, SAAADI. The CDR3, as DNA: TGCGCCAGCGGAACATCGGACAGTCTGTACAATTCACCCCTCCACTTT. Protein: CASGTSDSLYNSPLHF.

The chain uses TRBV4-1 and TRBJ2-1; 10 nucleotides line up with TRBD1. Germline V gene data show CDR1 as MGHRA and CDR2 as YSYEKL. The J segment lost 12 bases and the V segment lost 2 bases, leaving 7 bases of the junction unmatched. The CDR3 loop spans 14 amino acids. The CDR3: CASSQRDRGIGQFF. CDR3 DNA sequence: TGCGCCAGCAGCCAACGGGACAGGGGAATAGGGCAGTTCTTC.

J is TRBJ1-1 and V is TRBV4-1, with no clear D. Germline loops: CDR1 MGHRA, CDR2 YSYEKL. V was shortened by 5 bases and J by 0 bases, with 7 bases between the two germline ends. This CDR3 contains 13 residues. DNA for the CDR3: TGCGCCAGCAGCTCCGGAGTGAACACTGAAGCTTTCTTT. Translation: CASSSGVNTEAFF.